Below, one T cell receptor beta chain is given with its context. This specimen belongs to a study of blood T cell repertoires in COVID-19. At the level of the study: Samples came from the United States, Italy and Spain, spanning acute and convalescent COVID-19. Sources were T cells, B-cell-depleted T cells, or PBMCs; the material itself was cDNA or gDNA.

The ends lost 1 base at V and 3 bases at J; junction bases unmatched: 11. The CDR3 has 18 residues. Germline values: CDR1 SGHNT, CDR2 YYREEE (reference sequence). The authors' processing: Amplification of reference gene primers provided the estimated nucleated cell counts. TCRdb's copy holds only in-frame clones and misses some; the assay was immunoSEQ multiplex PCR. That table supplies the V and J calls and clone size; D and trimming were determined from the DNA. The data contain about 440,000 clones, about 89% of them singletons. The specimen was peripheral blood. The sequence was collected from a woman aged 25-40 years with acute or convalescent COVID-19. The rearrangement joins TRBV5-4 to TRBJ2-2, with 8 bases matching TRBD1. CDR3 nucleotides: TGTGCCAGCAGCTTGTCTCAGGGGGCAGGCAGATACACCGGGGAGCTGTTTTTT. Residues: CASSLSQGAGRYTGELFF.